The 20 T cell receptor beta chains below all came from one sample that was sequenced in a study of shared clonotypes between healthy human individuals. TCRdb's table, derived via immunoSEQ multiplex PCR, lists solely in-frame clones and lacks some. The table includes over a million clones, approximately 98.5% detected once. Specimen: naive CD4+ T cells sorted from blood. Subset here: CD45RA+ positively selected. The receptor source for this set is a young man in good health.

The sample holds a few counts of this clone. The chain carries TRBV5-1 and TRBJ2-2, with D unclear. Per germline, CDR1 SGHRS and CDR2 YFSETQ. V was cut by 4 bases and J by 1 base, with 8 bases left in between. This CDR3 comprises 14 residues. CDR3 residues: CASSMDGNTGELFF. In DNA form, the CDR3 reads TGCGCCAGCAGCATGGACGGGAACACCGGGGAGCTGTTTTTT. Full variable domain (outside the CDR3, taken from reference TRBV5-1 and TRBJ2-2): KAGVTQTPRYLIKTRGQQVTLSCSPISGHRSVSWYQQTPGQGLQFLFEYFSETQRNKGNFPGRFSGRQFSNSRSEMNVSTLELGDSALYLCASSMDGNTGELFFGEGSRLTVL.

V and J are TRBV30 and TRBJ1-2; 7 nucleotides line up with TRBD1. The trim removed 0 bases at V and 3 bases at J, leaving 10 bases unmatched. CDR1 and CDR2 (germline): GTSNPN, SVGIG (reference sequence). This CDR3 spans 16 amino acids. CDR3 amino acids: CAWSVSLGTAHYGYTF. The CDR3, as DNA: TGTGCCTGGAGTGTAAGTCTGGGGACAGCCCACTATGGCTACACCTTC.

The genes are TRBV15 and TRBJ2-3; 8 bases are shared with TRBD2. From germline, CDR1 is LNHNV and CDR2 YYDKDF (reference sequence). The CDR3 contains 16 residues. V trimming: 5 bases; J trimming: 4 bases; junction bases outside the gene matches: 11. CDR3 amino acids: CATSEPGGRRADTQYF. CDR3 coding DNA: TGTGCCACCAGCGAACCGGGCGGGAGGAGGGCAGATACGCAGTATTTT.

This chain uses TRBV28 with TRBJ2-7; D is possibly TRBD1 or TRBD2 (5 bases each). V was shortened by 7 bases and J by 6 bases, with 22 bases between the two germline ends. CDR1 is MDHEN and CDR2 is SYDVKM in the germline V gene. The CDR3 spans 15 residues. CDR3 amino acids: CASMQRGAIGVEQYF. DNA for the CDR3: TGTGCCAGCATGCAGCGAGGGGCCATTGGGGTCGAGCAGTACTTC.

V usage is TRBV28 and J usage is TRBJ2-7; the D gene could be TRBD1 or TRBD2 (5 bases each). Germline lookup yields CDR1 MDHEN and CDR2 SYDVKM. The V end was cut by 5 bases, the J end by 5 bases, with 10 bases between. The CDR3 is 12 residues long. In nucleotides, the CDR3 is TGTGCCAGCAGTCGGGACGCTGACGAGCAGTACTTC. It yields the protein CASSRDADEQYF.

This clone is a singleton in its sample. V and J are TRBV25-1 and TRBJ2-2; D might be TRBD1 (7 bases). V was shortened by 3 bases and J by 10 bases, with 12 bases between the two germline ends. Per the germline V gene, CDR1 is MGHDK and CDR2 is SYGVNS. CDR3 length: 13 amino acids. CDR3 sequence: CASSDQGGVELFF. The CDR3 nucleotides are TGTGCCAGCAGTGATCAGGGGGGTGTGGAGCTGTTTTTT.

The chain couples TRBV28 to TRBJ1-1; 7 nucleotides match TRBD1. The CDR3 totals 13 residues. J lost 1 base, V lost 10 bases, and 6 bases had no gene match. The germline V gene encodes CDR1 MDHEN and CDR2 SYDVKM. The CDR3 DNA is TGTGCCACCGAGGGGGCGCCGAACACTGAAGCTTTCTTT. This sequence encodes CATEGAPNTEAFF. Variable domain in full (rest from reference TRBV28 and TRBJ1-1): DVKVTQSSRYLVKRTGEKVFLECVQDMDHENMFWYRQDPGLGLRLIYFSYDVKMKEKGDIPEGYSVSREKKERFSLILESASTNQTSMYLCATEGAPNTEAFFGQGTRLTVV.

The CDR3 loop reads CASNIERNQPQHF. CDR3 nucleotides: TGTGCCAGCAATATCGAGAGGAATCAGCCCCAGCATTTT. The genes are TRBV28 and TRBJ1-5, with D unresolved. V lost 7 bases and J 4 bases, leaving 11 bases between the germline ends. The CDR3 length is 13 residues. Germline CDR1 and CDR2: MDHEN and SYDVKM.

The chain carries TRBV5-1 and TRBJ1-2, with 10 bases matching TRBD1. The CDR3 contains 14 residues. CDR1 SGHRS and CDR2 YFSETQ come from the germline V gene. The V gene end was trimmed by 5 bases and the J gene end by 8 bases; junction bases not matched to a gene: 9. CDR3 loop: CASRTGTGEGGYTF. The CDR3, as DNA: TGCGCCAGCAGAACCGGGACAGGGGAAGGCGGCTACACCTTC.

The chain links TRBV28 to TRBJ2-2; 9 bases map to TRBD1. The ends lost 8 bases at V and 6 bases at J; junction bases unmatched: 10. Germline CDR1 is MDHEN and CDR2 is SYDVKM. The CDR3 contains 15 residues. CDR3 sequence reads: CASGGQGMGSGELFF. The DNA of the CDR3 is TGTGCCAGCGGAGGACAGGGGATGGGGTCCGGGGAGCTGTTTTTT. The entire variable domain, with the rest obtained from reference TRBV28 and TRBJ2-2, is as follows: DVKVTQSSRYLVKRTGEKVFLECVQDMDHENMFWYRQDPGLGLRLIYFSYDVKMKEKGDIPEGYSVSREKKERFSLILESASTNQTSMYLCASGGQGMGSGELFFGEGSRLTVL.

Details on this clone: Different DNA sequences within this sample yield the same CDR3. The chain joins TRBV20-1 to TRBJ2-7, with D hard to call. The CDR3 totals 11 residues. Germline CDR1 is DFQATT and CDR2 is SNEGSKA (reference sequence). Trimming removed 2 bases from V and 6 bases from J, with 8 bases in between. The CDR3 sequence is CSARLVSEQYF. As DNA, the CDR3 is TGCAGTGCTAGACTGGTCTCCGAGCAGTACTTC.

J is TRBJ1-1 and V is TRBV6-1; D is uncertain. Trimming took 2 bases from V and 8 from J, leaving 12 bases between them. The CDR3 has 13 residues. CDR1 and CDR2 from the germline V gene are MNHNS and SASEGT. CDR3 nucleotide sequence: TGTGCCAGCAGTGAACGGCGTGAAATCGAAGCTTTCTTT. The encoded protein is CASSERREIEAFF.

The gene calls are TRBV5-4 and TRBJ2-7; 11 nucleotides match TRBD2. CDR3 length: 14 residues. Germline lookup yields CDR1 SGHNT and CDR2 YYREEE (reference sequence). The ends lost 4 bases at V and 6 bases at J; junction bases unmatched: 6. The CDR3: CASSSSGRAAEQYF. CDR3 bases: TGTGCCAGCAGCAGTAGCGGGAGGGCCGCCGAGCAGTACTTC.

This chain uses TRBV6-5 with TRBJ1-2; perhaps TRBD1 as D (5 bases). Looked up from germline, CDR1 is MNHEY and CDR2 is SVGAGI. The V end was cut by 4 bases, the J end by 8 bases, with 14 bases between. The CDR3 length is 13 residues. CDR3 region: CASSFGLGGGYTF. In nucleotides, the CDR3 is TGTGCCAGCAGTTTTGGGTTGGGGGGAGGCTACACCTTC.

The chain is built from TRBV5-4 and TRBJ2-3; 7 bases are a match to TRBD2. The CDR3 sequence is 16 residues long. Germline-derived CDR1 and CDR2 are SGHNT and YYREEE (reference sequence). The ends lost 4 bases at V and 5 bases at J; junction bases unmatched: 13. The CDR3 sequence is CASSPTAGDFRDTQYF. The CDR3, as DNA: TGTGCCAGCAGCCCTACCGCGGGAGATTTCAGAGATACGCAGTATTTT.

In this sample, this clone turned up once. The chain couples TRBV28 to TRBJ1-2, with D maybe TRBD1 (5 bases). V was shortened by 7 bases and J by 5 bases, with 8 bases between the two germline ends. Germline-derived CDR1 and CDR2 are MDHEN and SYDVKM. The CDR3 is made up of 11 amino acids. The CDR3 protein is CASIGDYGYTF. Here the CDR3 DNA reads TGTGCCAGCATAGGGGATTATGGCTACACCTTC.

The CDR3 sequence: CAWSVRDRLDYGYTF. The CDR3 DNA reads as TGTGCCTGGAGTGTGAGGGACAGGTTGGACTATGGCTACACCTTC. The rearrangement joins TRBV30 to TRBJ1-2; 8 bases fit TRBD1. The CDR3 consists of 15 residues. Germline CDR1 reads GTSNPN; CDR2 reads SVGIG (reference sequence). The V segment lost 0 bases and the J segment 3 bases; nucleotides outside the gene matches: 6.

This rearrangement joins TRBV6-5 to TRBJ2-2; 10 bases map to TRBD2. V gave up 0 bases and J gave up 8 bases; unmatched junction bases: 6. Germline V gives CDR1 MNHEY, CDR2 SVGAGI. CDR3 size: 16 residues. CDR3 loop: CASSYSASGSSGELFF. CDR3 coding DNA: TGTGCCAGCAGTTACTCGGCTAGCGGGAGTTCGGGGGAGCTGTTTTTT.

A word on this clone: The same CDR3 arises from other DNA sequences in this sample as well. V is TRBV20-1 and J is TRBJ2-7, with D unresolved. V lost 3 bases and J 7 bases, leaving 7 bases between the germline ends. The CDR3 totals 10 residues. Per the germline V gene, CDR1 is DFQATT and CDR2 is SNEGSKA (reference sequence). For the CDR3, the DNA is TGCAGTGCTAGTCAGGTGGAGCAGTACTTC. Translation: CSASQVEQYF.

The chain has TRBV30 and TRBJ2-7, with 8 bases fitting TRBD1. The CDR3 totals 15 residues. Losses at the gene ends were 7 bases for V and 7 bases for J; bases not matched to a gene: 18. The V gene's germline CDR1 is GTSNPN and CDR2 SVGIG (reference sequence). The CDR3 region has the DNA TGTGCCTTAGGAGTAAGGGGGACAGGCTACGGGGAGCAGTACTTC. Translation gives CALGVRGTGYGEQYF.